These 21 T cell receptor beta chains originate from one sample sequenced in a study of T cells after yellow fever vaccination. A single record per CDR3 protein comes from TCRdb applying MiXCR to the 5' RACE reads. The table has around 530,000 distinct CDR3 sequences, around 17% seen once; the top ten hold around 16%. Sample: PBMCs, taken about 5 days after the first yellow fever vaccination. The receptors were gathered from a man in his late teens or twenties who received the YFV17D yellow fever vaccine.

The CDR3 bases are TGTGCCAGCAGTTTGGAGGGAGACCATCAGCCCCAGCATTTT. Translation gives CASSLEGDHQPQHF. The rearrangement links TRBV12-3 or TRBV12-4 to TRBJ1-5; D not certain. Trimming stripped 3 bases from V and 5 bases from J, with 11 bases between. CDR3 length: 14 amino acids.

This clonotype was counted between two and nine times. The chain has TRBV6-5 and TRBJ2-7; D is possibly TRBD1 (5 bases). CDR3 length equals 18 residues. V dropped 4 bases and J dropped 1 base, with 23 bases sitting between them. Per the germline V gene, CDR1 is MNHEY and CDR2 is SVGAGI. The CDR3 nucleotides read TGTGCCAGCAGTTCAGGGTGGACGTCTTCTGATTGGTCCTACGAGCAGTACTTC. This gives the protein CASSSGWTSSDWSYEQYF.

This sequence joins TRBV7-9 and TRBJ1-1; D is unresolved. Trimming stripped 4 bases from V and 3 bases from J, with 9 bases between. CDR3 length: 13 amino acids. The germline gives CDR1 SEHNR, CDR2 FQNEAQ (reference sequence). CDR3 DNA: TGTGCCAGCAGCTCAAACACCTACACTGAAGCTTTCTTT. It yields the protein CASSSNTYTEAFF.

This clonotype has just a few counts. The rearrangement links TRBV5-1 to TRBJ2-5; D possibly corresponds to TRBD1 (6 bases). The CDR3 contains 16 residues. V shed 0 bases and J shed 5 bases, with 17 bases lying between them. CDR1 is SGHRS, CDR2 YFSETQ, per germline. As DNA, the CDR3 is TGCGCCAGCAGCTTGGCCGGTATCGCAGGGGTGGAGACCCAGTACTTC. Protein sequence: CASSLAGIAGVETQYF. Drawing the rest from reference TRBV5-1 and TRBJ2-5, the complete variable domain is KAGVTQTPRYLIKTRGQQVTLSCSPISGHRSVSWYQQTPGQGLQFLFEYFSETQRNKGNFPGRFSGRQFSNSRSEMNVSTLELGDSALYLCASSLAGIAGVETQYFGPGTRLLVL.

This clonotype was counted a single time. This chain links TRBV25-1 with TRBJ1-6; tentative D call: TRBD1 (5 bases). Germline-derived CDR1 and CDR2 are MGHDK and SYGVNS. Deletions cut 2 bases from V and 7 bases from J, with 9 bases between. CDR3 size: 14 residues. CDR3 nucleotide sequence: TGTGCCAGCAGTGAAGAGGGGAGAAATTCACCCCTCCACTTT. Protein sequence: CASSEEGRNSPLHF.

The chain links TRBV5-4 to TRBJ2-2, with a possible D match to TRBD2 (5 bases). From germline, CDR1 is SGHNT and CDR2 YYREEE (reference sequence). V lost 7 bases, J lost 6 bases, and 25 bases lay in between. This CDR3 is 17 amino acids long. CDR3 nucleotides: TGTGCCAGCCGAACCTCCGGACTGGGAGCAAAATCCGGGGAGCTGTTTTTT. Translating gives CASRTSGLGAKSGELFF.

V is TRBV6-5 and J is TRBJ2-1, with TRBD2 identical over 12 bases. The V and J ends lost 3 bases and 9 bases, in that order; junction bases with no gene match: 9. The CDR3 length is 16 residues. The germline CDR1 and CDR2 sequences are MNHEY and SVGAGI. This CDR3 reads CASSYLLAGGTSEQFF. The CDR3 DNA reads TGTGCCAGCAGTTATTTGCTAGCGGGGGGGACAAGTGAGCAGTTCTTC.

The V and J genes are TRBV6-1 and TRBJ2-7, with TRBD1 matching over 7 bases. V gave up 6 bases and J gave up 6 bases; unmatched junction bases: 8. CDR1 is MNHNS and CDR2 is SASEGT in the germline V gene. There are 13 residues in the CDR3. In DNA form, the CDR3 reads TGTGCCAGCAGCAACAGGGGAAGGCGCGAGCAGTACTTC. Its translation is CASSNRGRREQYF.

The gene calls are TRBV7-6 and TRBJ2-5, with D uncertain. V was pared by 3 bases and J by 4 bases, with 15 bases between. Germline CDR1 SGHVS, CDR2 FNYEAQ. The CDR3 contains 15 residues. CDR3 region: CASSFLSGWGETQYF. CDR3 in DNA: TGTGCCAGCAGCTTCTTGTCAGGTTGGGGAGAGACCCAGTACTTC.

This clonotype has more than one count but fewer than ten. The gene calls are TRBV2 and TRBJ2-1; D ambiguous. In germline, CDR1 is SNHLY, CDR2 FYNNEI. The V end was cut by 3 bases, the J end by 7 bases, with 7 bases between. The CDR3 has 12 residues. For the CDR3, the DNA is TGTGCCAGCAGTGAGGCTAGAAATGAGCAGTTCTTC. Protein product: CASSEARNEQFF.

This clonotype was seen a handful of times. This rearrangement joins TRBV20-1 to TRBJ1-4, with D possibly being TRBD1 (5 bases). Trimming left V 3 bases short and J 3 bases short, with 14 bases between. This CDR3 region has 15 residues. The germline V gene encodes CDR1 DFQATT and CDR2 SNEGSKA (reference sequence). The CDR3 region has the DNA TGCAGTGCTAGGGACACCTCCGATCCTAATGAAAAACTGTTTTTT. Protein product: CSARDTSDPNEKLFF.

This clonotype was detected only a few times. The J gene is TRBJ1-5, the V gene TRBV4-3; perhaps TRBD1 as D (5 bases). Trimming pared 3 bases from V and 0 bases from J, leaving 9 bases between. This CDR3 is 15 amino acids long. Germline CDR1 is LGHNA and CDR2 is YSLEER. For the CDR3, the DNA is TGCGCCAGCAGCCAGGGACGGTATAGCAATCAGCCCCAGCATTTT. Encoded protein: CASSQGRYSNQPQHF.

This clonotype has just a few counts. The rearrangement uses TRBV4-1 and TRBJ2-7, with D maybe TRBD2 (5 bases). There are 15 residues in the CDR3. Trimming took 0 bases from V and 2 from J, leaving 11 bases between them. CDR1 and CDR2 (germline): MGHRA, YSYEKL. The chain's CDR3 is CASSQEEAPAYEQYF. The CDR3 DNA reads TGCGCCAGCAGCCAAGAGGAGGCTCCCGCCTACGAGCAGTACTTC.

V gene TRBV24-1 combines with J gene TRBJ2-1; possibly TRBD2 for D (5 bases). Germline CDR1 KGHDR, CDR2 SFDVKD. The CDR3 loop spans 13 amino acids. Trimming pared 7 bases from V and 8 bases from J, leaving 14 bases between. The CDR3 bases are TGTGCCACCAGCTCCTCGGTCGGGGATGAGCAGTTCTTC. It translates to CATSSSVGDEQFF.

This clonotype has more than one count but fewer than ten. The chain employs TRBV5-6 and TRBJ2-7; weak D call: TRBD1 (6 bases). Trimming shortened V by 0 bases and J by 2 bases, and 9 bases separated the two germline ends. Germline V gives CDR1 SGHDT, CDR2 YYEEEE. The CDR3 covers 14 residues. CDR3 amino acids: CASSLAGTTYEQYF. The CDR3, as DNA: TGTGCCAGCAGCTTGGCCGGGACAACCTACGAGCAGTACTTC. Variable domain in full (rest from reference TRBV5-6 and TRBJ2-7): DAGVTQSPTHLIKTRGQQVTLRCSPKSGHDTVSWYQQALGQGPQFIFQYYEEEERQRGNFPDRFSGHQFPNYSSELNVNALLLGDSALYLCASSLAGTTYEQYFGPGTRLTVT.

This clonotype was observed a single time. The chain recombines TRBV20-1 with TRBJ1-1, with 10 bases matching TRBD1. CDR1 DFQATT and CDR2 SNEGSKA come from the germline V gene (reference sequence). The CDR3 is 14 amino acids. V lost 3 bases, J lost 8 bases, and 9 bases stayed unmatched. CDR3 nucleotides: TGCAGTGCTAGGAGGGACAGGGGCCGAAGAGAAGCTTTCTTT. Its translation is CSARRDRGRREAFF.

The rearrangement joins TRBV6-6 to TRBJ2-5; D unclear. V lost 2 bases and J lost 5, with 3 bases in between. This CDR3 region has 11 residues. Germline-derived CDR1 and CDR2 are MNHNY and SVGAGI (reference sequence). CDR3 coding DNA: TGTGCCAGCAGTTACGTGGAGACCCAGTACTTC. Its translation is CASSYVETQYF.

The rearrangement uses TRBV10-1 and TRBJ2-3, with a possible D match to TRBD1 (5 bases). This CDR3 is 16 amino acids long. Looked up from germline, CDR1 is WNHNN and CDR2 is SYGVQD (reference sequence). V lost 3 bases and J 1 base, leaving 14 bases between the germline ends. The CDR3 sequence: CASSDLDSLGTDTQYF. CDR3 sequence (DNA): TGCGCCAGCAGTGACCTCGACAGTCTGGGCACAGATACGCAGTATTTT.

The V gene is TRBV6-1, the J gene TRBJ2-7, with D possibly matching TRBD2 (5 bases). The germline CDR1 and CDR2 sequences are MNHNS and SASEGT. The CDR3 length is 15 residues. The V end lost 8 bases, the J end lost 0 bases, and 17 bases lay between the germline ends. This chain's CDR3 is CASRRGPAGSYEQYF. DNA for the CDR3: TGTGCCAGCCGTCGGGGTCCCGCCGGCTCCTACGAGCAGTACTTC.

The chain recombines TRBV12-3 or TRBV12-4 with TRBJ1-1; weak D call: TRBD1 (5 bases). The CDR3 loop spans 15 amino acids. V was trimmed by 7 bases and J by 3 bases, leaving 18 bases between them. This chain's CDR3 is CASNWGGSEDTEAFF. The DNA for the CDR3 is TGTGCCAGCAACTGGGGCGGGTCGGAGGACACTGAAGCTTTCTTT.

This chain's CDR3 is CASSRLREKLFF. The CDR3 nucleotides read TGTGCCAGCAGTCGCCTTCGGGAAAAACTGTTTTTT. The chain uses TRBV28 and TRBJ1-4, with D uncertain. The ends were cut back, 5 bases at V and 8 bases at J, with 9 bases in the middle. The CDR3 spans 12 residues. In germline, CDR1 is MDHEN, CDR2 SYDVKM.